This T cell receptor (beta chain) emerged from a study of blood T cell repertoires in COVID-19. Study as a whole: Sites across the United States, Italy and Spain contributed samples from acute and convalescent COVID-19.

Germline V lookup: CDR1 SNHLY, CDR2 FYNNEI. V dropped 7 bases and J dropped 0; count of bases not matched to a gene: 9. The CDR3 totals 17 residues. In the original workflow: How many nucleated cells were present was estimated from reference gene primer amplification. Here immunoSEQ multiplex PCR was the method, and the copy in TCRdb shows in-frame clones only, minus some. V and J calls and clone size are those listed in that table; D and trimming were worked out from the DNA. The data show about 40,000 clones, 65% to 85% seen once. Sequenced input: peripheral blood. This TCR derives from a woman older than 75 with acute or convalescent COVID-19. The V gene is TRBV2, the J gene TRBJ2-6, with 7 positions matching TRBD1. The CDR3 protein is CASTRTGFSSGANVLTF. In nucleotides, the CDR3 is TGTGCCAGCACCAGGACAGGATTTAGCTCTGGGGCCAACGTCCTGACTTTC.